This T cell receptor beta chain was retrieved from a study of T cells after yellow fever vaccination. This clonotype was seen repeatedly, ten times or more. One entry per CDR3 protein, called by TCRdb with MiXCR from the 5' RACE reads. The table lists approximately 150,000 distinct CDR3 sequences, approximately 6.2% of them singletons. The sequences come from CD4+ T cells sorted from PBMCs, collected on the day of the first yellow fever vaccination. This clonotype originated in a man aged 18 to 29 who received the YFV17D yellow fever vaccine.

The CDR3 coding sequence is TGCGCCAGCAGCTTGAAGTCATCCTACAATGAAAAACTGTTTTTT. Its translation: CASSLKSSYNEKLFF. This rearrangement joins TRBV5-1 to TRBJ1-4; D is unresolved. The V end lost 1 base, the J end lost 5 bases, and 12 bases lay between the germline ends. Looked up from germline, CDR1 is SGHRS and CDR2 is YFSETQ. The CDR3 is 15 amino acids.